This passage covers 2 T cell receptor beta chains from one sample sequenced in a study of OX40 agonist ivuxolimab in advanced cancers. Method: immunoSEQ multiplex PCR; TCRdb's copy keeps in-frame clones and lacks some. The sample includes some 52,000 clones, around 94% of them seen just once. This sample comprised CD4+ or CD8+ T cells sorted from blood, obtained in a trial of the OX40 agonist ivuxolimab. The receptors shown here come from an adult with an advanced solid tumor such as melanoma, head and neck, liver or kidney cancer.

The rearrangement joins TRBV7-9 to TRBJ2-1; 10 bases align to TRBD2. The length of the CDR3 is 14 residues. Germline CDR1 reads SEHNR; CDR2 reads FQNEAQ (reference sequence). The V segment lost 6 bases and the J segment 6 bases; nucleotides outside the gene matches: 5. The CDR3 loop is CASSGASGGNEQFF. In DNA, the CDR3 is TGTGCCAGCAGTGGGGCTAGCGGGGGCAATGAGCAGTTCTTC.

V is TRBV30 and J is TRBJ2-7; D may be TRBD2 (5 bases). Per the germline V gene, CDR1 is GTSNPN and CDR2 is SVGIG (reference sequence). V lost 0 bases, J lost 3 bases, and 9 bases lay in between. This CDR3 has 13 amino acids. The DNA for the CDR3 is TGTGCCTGGAGTGTTAGTGGGAGCTACGAGCAGTACTTC. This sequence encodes CAWSVSGSYEQYF.